The clone carrying this TCR beta chain was counted a few times. Its matching antigen is unknown. Possible read error: a much larger clone is one base away. The study, taken as a whole, reports: Whole repertoires were not studied in the larger cohort, only one V-J beta rearrangement.

Semi-nested PCR with Nested Universal Primer A followed constant-region reverse priming of full-length variable regions. From the 5' RACE reads, TCRdb called clonotypes with MiXCR, one entry per CDR3 protein. The table includes more than 9,000 distinct CDR3 sequences, roughly 18% detected once. Cells sorted as Tregs were CD4+, CD25+ and CD127-/low. This CDR3 contains 14 residues. Per the germline V gene, CDR1 is DFQATT and CDR2 is SNEGSKA (reference sequence). The source of this sequence is a female donor with breast cancer. Sample: Tregs sorted from a lymph node. The rearrangement uses TRBV20-1 and TRBJ1-3; D is ambiguous. In DNA form, the CDR3 reads TGCAGGGCTAGCTCGGGAAGCTCTGGAAACACCATATATTTT. Translating it yields CRASSGSSGNTIYF.